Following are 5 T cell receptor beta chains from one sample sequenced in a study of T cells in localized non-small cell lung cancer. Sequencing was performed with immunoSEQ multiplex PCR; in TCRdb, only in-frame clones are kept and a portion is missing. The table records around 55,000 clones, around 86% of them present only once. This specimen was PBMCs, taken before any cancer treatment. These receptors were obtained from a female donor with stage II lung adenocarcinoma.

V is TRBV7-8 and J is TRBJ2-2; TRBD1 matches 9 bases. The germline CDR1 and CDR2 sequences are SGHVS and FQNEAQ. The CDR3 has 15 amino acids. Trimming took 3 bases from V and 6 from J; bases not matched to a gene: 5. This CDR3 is CASSFRDRDSGELFF. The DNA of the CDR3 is TGTGCCAGCAGCTTCCGGGACAGGGATTCCGGGGAGCTGTTTTTT.

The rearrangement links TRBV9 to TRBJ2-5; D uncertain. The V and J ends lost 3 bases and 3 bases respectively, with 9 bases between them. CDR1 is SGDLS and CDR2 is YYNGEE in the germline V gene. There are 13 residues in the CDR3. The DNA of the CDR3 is TGTGCCAGCAGCGGTAGTGGGGAAGAGACCCAGTACTTC. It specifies CASSGSGEETQYF. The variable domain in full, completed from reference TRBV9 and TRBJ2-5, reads DSGVTQTPKHLITATGQRVTLRCSPRSGDLSVYWYQQSLDQGLQFLIQYYNGEERAKGNILERFSAQQFPDLHSELNLSSLELGDSALYFCASSGSGEETQYFGPGTRLLVL.

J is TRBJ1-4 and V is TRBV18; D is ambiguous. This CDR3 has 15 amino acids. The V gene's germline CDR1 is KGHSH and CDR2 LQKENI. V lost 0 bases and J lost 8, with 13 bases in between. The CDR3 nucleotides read TGTGCCAGCTCACCACCGCGCACGGGAGGGGAAAAACTGTTTTTT. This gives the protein CASSPPRTGGEKLFF.

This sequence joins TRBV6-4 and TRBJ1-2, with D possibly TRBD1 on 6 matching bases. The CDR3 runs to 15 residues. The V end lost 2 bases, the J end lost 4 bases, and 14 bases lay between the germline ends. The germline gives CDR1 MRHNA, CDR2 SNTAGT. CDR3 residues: CASSDGGGLSYGYTF. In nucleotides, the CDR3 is TGTGCCAGCAGTGACGGTGGGGGCTTAAGCTATGGCTACACCTTC.

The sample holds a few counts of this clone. CDR3 region: CASSQAQGVWSYNSPLHF. As DNA, the CDR3 is TGTGCCAGCAGCCAAGCACAGGGGGTCTGGTCCTATAATTCACCCCTCCACTTT. This chain connects TRBV4-2 to TRBJ1-6, with 8 bases matching TRBD1. V shed 1 base and J 1 base; nucleotides not matched to a gene: 6. The CDR3 covers 18 residues. Germline V CDR1 and CDR2: LGHNA, YNFKEQ.